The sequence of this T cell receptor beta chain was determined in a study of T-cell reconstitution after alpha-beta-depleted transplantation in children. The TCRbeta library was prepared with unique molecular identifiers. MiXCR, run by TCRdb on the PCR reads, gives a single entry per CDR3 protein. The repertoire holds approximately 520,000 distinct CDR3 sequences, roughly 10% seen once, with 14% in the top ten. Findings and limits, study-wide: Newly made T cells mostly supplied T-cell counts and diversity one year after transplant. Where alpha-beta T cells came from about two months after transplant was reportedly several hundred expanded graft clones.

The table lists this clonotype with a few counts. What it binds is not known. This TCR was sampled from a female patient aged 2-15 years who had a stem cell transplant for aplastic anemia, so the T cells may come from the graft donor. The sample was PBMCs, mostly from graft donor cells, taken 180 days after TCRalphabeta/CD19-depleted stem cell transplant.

The CDR3 loop is CASRLNRAPLGEQFF. In nucleotides, the CDR3 is TGTGCCAGCAGGCTGAACAGAGCTCCCCTGGGGGAGCAGTTCTTC. The genes are TRBV5-5 and TRBJ2-1; D not certain. V was clipped by 5 bases and J by 10 bases, with 22 bases between them. Germline V gives CDR1 SGHKS, CDR2 YYEKEE (reference sequence). The CDR3 spans 15 residues.